This TCR beta chain was profiled in a study of blood T cell repertoires in COVID-19. This clone was seen a single time. CDR1 is WNHNN, CDR2 SYGVQD, per germline (reference sequence). The CDR3 totals 16 residues. Trimming removed 0 bases from V and 1 base from J, with 12 bases in between. The table came from immunoSEQ multiplex PCR; TCRdb's copy has only in-frame clones and leaves some out. The sample holds about 260,000 clones, around nine tenths seen once. The source of this sequence is a man under 40 with active or convalescent COVID-19. Sequencing was carried out using peripheral blood. This chain links TRBV10-1 with TRBJ1-1; D unresolved. CDR3 residues: CASSESGAGTNTEAFF. The CDR3 coding sequence is TGCGCCAGCAGTGAGTCCGGTGCGGGAACGAACACTGAAGCTTTCTTT.